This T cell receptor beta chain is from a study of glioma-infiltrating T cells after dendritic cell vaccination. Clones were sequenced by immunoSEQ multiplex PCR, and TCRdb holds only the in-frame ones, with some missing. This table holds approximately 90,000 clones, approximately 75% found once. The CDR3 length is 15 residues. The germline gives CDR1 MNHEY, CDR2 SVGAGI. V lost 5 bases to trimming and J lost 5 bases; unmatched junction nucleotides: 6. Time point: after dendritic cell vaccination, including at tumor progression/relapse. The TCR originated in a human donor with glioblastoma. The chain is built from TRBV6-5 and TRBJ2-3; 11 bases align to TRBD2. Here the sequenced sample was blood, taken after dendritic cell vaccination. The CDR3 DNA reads TGTGCCAGCAGTCGTAGCGGGGGGGCCGTAGATACGCAGTATTTT. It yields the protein CASSRSGGAVDTQYF.